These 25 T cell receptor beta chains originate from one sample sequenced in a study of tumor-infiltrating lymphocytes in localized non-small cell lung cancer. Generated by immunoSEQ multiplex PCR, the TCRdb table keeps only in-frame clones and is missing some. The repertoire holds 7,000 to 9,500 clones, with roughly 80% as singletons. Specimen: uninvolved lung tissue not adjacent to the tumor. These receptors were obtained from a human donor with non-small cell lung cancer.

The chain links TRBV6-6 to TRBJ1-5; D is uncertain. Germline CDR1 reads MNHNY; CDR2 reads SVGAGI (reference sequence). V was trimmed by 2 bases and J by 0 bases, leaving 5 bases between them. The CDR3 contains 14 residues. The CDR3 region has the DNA TGTGCCAGCAGTTACGGCACTAGCAATCAGCCCCAGCATTTT. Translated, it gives CASSYGTSNQPQHF.

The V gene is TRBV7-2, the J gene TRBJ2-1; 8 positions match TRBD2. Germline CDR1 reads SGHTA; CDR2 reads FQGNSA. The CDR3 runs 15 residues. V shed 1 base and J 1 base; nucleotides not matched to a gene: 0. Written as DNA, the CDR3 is TGTGCCAGCAGCTTAGGACTAGCGTCCTACAATGAGCAGTTCTTC. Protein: CASSLGLASYNEQFF.

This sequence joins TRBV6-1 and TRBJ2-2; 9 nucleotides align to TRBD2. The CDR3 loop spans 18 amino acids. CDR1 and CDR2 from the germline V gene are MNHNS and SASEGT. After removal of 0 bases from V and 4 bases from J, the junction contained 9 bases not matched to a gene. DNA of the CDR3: TGTGCCAGCAGTGAAGCACGCGGGAGGGCCGAGAGCACCGGGGAGCTGTTTTTT. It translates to CASSEARGRAESTGELFF.

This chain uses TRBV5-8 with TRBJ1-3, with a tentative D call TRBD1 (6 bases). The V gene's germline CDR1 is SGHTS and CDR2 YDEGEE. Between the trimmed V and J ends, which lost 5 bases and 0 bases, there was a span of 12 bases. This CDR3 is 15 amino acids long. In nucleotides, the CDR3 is TGTGCCAGCAGGGCAGGGGACCTCTCTGGAAACACCATATATTTT. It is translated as CASRAGDLSGNTIYF.

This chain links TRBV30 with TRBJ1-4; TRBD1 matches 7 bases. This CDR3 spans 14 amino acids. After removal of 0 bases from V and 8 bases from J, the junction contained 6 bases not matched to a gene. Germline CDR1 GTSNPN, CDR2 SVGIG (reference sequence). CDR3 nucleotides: TGTGCCTGGAGTGTAGGGGGCCGGGGCGAAAAACTGTTTTTT. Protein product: CAWSVGGRGEKLFF.

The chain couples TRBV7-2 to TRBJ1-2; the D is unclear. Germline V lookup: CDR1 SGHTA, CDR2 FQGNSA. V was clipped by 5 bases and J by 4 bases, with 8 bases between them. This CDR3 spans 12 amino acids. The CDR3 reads CASSQAFYGYTF. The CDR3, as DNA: TGTGCCAGCAGCCAGGCTTTCTATGGCTACACCTTC.

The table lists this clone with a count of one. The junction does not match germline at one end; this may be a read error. In DNA form, the CDR3 reads TGTGCCAGCAGTGACAGGGTGGCGGCCGGGGAGCTGTTTTTT. Translation: CASSDRVAAGELFF. The rearrangement links TRBV10-3 to TRBJ2-2; 7 bases line up with TRBD1. CDR3 size: 14 residues. Germline V lookup: CDR1 ENHRY, CDR2 SYGVKD.

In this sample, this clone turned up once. DNA of the CDR3: TGTGCCAGCAGCTCCCGGGACAGGGTACTGTATCAGTACTTC. Its translation: CASSSRDRVLYQYF. This chain links TRBV5-6 with TRBJ2-4; 9 nucleotides agree with TRBD1. This CDR3 region has 14 residues. Germline lookup yields CDR1 SGHDT and CDR2 YYEEEE. Trimming cost V 3 bases and J 12 bases; bases outside gene matches: 10. Drawing the rest from reference TRBV5-6 and TRBJ2-4, the complete variable domain is DAGVTQSPTHLIKTRGQQVTLRCSPKSGHDTVSWYQQALGQGPQFIFQYYEEEERQRGNFPDRFSGHQFPNYSSELNVNALLLGDSALYLCASSSRDRVLYQYFGAGTRLSVL.

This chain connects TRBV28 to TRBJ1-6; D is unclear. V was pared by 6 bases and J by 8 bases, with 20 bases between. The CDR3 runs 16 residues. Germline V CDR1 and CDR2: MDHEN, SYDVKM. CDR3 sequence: CASSSQAAWDDSPLHF. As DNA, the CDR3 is TGTGCCAGCAGCTCCCAGGCAGCGTGGGATGATTCACCCCTCCACTTT. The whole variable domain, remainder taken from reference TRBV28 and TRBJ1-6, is DVKVTQSSRYLVKRTGEKVFLECVQDMDHENMFWYRQDPGLGLRLIYFSYDVKMKEKGDIPEGYSVSREKKERFSLILESASTNQTSMYLCASSSQAAWDDSPLHFGNGTRLTVT.

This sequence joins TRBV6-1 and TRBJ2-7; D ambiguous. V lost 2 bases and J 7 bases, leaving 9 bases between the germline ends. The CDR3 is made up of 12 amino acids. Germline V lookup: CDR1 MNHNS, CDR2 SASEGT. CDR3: CASSEIRVEQYF. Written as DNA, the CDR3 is TGTGCCAGCAGTGAAATTAGAGTAGAGCAGTACTTC.

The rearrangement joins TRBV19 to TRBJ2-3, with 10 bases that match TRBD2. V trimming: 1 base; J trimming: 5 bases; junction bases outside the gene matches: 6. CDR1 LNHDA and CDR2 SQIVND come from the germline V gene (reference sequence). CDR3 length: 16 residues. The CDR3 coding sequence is TGTGCCAGTAGTATAGGGTTAGCGGGAGGTCAAGATACGCAGTATTTT. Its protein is CASSIGLAGGQDTQYF.

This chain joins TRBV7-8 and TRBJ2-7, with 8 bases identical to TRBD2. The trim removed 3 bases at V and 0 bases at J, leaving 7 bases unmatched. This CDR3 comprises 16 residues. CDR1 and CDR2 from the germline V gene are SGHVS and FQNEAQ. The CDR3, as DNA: TGTGCCAGCAGCTTCAAACTAGCGGAGGGCTCCTACGAGCAGTACTTC. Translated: CASSFKLAEGSYEQYF.

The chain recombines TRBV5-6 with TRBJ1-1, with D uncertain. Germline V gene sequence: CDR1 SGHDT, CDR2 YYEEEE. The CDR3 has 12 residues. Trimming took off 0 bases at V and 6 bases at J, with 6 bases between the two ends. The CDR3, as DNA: TGTGCCAGCAGCTTGGTCCAAGCTGAAGCTTTCTTT. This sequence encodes CASSLVQAEAFF. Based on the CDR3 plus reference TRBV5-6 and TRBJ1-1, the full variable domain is DAGVTQSPTHLIKTRGQQVTLRCSPKSGHDTVSWYQQALGQGPQFIFQYYEEEERQRGNFPDRFSGHQFPNYSSELNVNALLLGDSALYLCASSLVQAEAFFGQGTRLTVV.

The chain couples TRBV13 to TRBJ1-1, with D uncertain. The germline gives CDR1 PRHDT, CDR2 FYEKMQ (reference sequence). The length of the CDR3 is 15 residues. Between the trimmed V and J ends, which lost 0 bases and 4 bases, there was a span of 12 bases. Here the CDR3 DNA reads TGTGCCAGCAGCTTAGGGGGTCTGGGGATCACTGAAGCTTTCTTT. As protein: CASSLGGLGITEAFF.

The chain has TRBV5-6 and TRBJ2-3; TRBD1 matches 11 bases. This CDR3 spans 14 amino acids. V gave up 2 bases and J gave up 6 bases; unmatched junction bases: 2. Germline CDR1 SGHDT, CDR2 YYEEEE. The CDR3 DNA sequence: TGTGCCAGCAGCTTTGGGGACAGGGGGGATACGCAGTATTTT. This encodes CASSFGDRGDTQYF.

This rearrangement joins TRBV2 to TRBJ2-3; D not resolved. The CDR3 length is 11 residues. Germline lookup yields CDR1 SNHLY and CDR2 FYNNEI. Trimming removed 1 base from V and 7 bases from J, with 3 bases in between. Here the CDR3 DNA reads TGTGCCAGCAGTGAAGGGAATACGCAGTATTTT. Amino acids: CASSEGNTQYF.

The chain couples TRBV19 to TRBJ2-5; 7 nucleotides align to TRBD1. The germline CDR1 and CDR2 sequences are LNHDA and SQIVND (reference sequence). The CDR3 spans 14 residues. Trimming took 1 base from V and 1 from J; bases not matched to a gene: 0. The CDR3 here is CASSIGDSQETQYF. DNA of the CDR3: TGTGCCAGTAGTATAGGGGACAGCCAAGAGACCCAGTACTTC.

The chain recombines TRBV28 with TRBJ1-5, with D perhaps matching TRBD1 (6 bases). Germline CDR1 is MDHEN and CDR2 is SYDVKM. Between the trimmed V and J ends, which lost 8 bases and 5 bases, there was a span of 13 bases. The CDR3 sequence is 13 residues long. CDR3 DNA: TGTGCCAGCGGAATTGGGGGCTATCAGCCCCAGCATTTT. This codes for CASGIGGYQPQHF.

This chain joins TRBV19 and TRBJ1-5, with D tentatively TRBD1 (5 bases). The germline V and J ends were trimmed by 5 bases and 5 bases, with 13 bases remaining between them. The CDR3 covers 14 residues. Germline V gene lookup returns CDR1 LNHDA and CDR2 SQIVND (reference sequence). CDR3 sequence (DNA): TGTGCCAGTAGTCAAGGACAAAAGCATCAGCCCCAGCATTTT. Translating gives CASSQGQKHQPQHF.

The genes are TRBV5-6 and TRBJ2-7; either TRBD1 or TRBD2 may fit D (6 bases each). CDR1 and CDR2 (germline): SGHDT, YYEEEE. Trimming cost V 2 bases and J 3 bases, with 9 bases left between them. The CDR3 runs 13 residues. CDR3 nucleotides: TGTGCCAGCAGCTTACAGGGAGGCTACGAGCAGTACTTC. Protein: CASSLQGGYEQYF.

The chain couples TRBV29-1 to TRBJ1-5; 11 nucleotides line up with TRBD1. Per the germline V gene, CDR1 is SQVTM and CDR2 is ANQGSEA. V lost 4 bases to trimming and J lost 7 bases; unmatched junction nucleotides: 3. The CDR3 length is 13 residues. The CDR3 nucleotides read TGCAGCGTTGGGGGACAGGGGGACCAGCCCCAGCATTTT. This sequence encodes CSVGGQGDQPQHF.

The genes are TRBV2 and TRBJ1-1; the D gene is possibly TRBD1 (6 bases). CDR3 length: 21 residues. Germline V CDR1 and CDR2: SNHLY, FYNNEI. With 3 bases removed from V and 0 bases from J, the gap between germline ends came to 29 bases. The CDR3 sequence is CASSDPYLRDTILGMNTEAFF. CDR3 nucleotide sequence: TGTGCCAGCAGTGACCCGTATCTCCGGGACACCATACTGGGGATGAACACTGAAGCTTTCTTT.

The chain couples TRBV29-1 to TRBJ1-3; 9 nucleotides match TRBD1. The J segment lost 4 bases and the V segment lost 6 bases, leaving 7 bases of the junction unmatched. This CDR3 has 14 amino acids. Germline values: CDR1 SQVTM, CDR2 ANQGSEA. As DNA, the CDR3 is TGCAGCGTCGTCCGGGACAGGGCCGGAAACACCATATATTTT. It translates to CSVVRDRAGNTIYF.

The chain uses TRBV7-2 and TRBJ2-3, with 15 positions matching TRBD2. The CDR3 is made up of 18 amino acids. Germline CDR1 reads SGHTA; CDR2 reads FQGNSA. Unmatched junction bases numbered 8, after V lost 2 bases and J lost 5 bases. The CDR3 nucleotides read TGTGCCAGCAGCTTATCCTCCGGACTAGCGGGAGGGCGAGATACGCAGTATTTT. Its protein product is CASSLSSGLAGGRDTQYF. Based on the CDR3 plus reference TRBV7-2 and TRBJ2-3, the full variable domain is GAGVSQSPSNKVTEKGKDVELRCDPISGHTALYWYRQSLGQGLEFLIYFQGNSAPDKSGLPSDRFSAERTGGSVSTLTIQRTQQEDSAVYLCASSLSSGLAGGRDTQYFGPGTRLTVL.

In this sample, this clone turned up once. The CDR3 here is CASSWVGSYEQYF. The CDR3 coding sequence is TGCGCCAGCAGCTGGGTAGGGTCCTACGAGCAGTACTTC. The chain joins TRBV5-1 to TRBJ2-7; D not certain. Germline lookup yields CDR1 SGHRS and CDR2 YFSETQ. Trimming stripped 3 bases from V and 1 base from J, with 8 bases between. The CDR3 consists of 13 residues.